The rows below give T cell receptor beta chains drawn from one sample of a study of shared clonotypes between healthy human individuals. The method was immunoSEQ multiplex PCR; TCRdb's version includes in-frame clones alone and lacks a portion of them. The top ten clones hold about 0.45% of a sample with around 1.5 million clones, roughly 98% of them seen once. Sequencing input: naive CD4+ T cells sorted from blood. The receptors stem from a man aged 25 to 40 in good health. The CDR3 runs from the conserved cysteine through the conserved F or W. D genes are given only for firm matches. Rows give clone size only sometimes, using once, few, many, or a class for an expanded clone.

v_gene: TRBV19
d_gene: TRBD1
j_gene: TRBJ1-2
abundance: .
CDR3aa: CASRRGTADYGYTF
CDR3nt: TGTGCCAGTAGGAGAGGGACAGCTGACTATGGCTACACCTTC

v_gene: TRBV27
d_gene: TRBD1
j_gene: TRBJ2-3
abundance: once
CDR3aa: CASSWTGTTDTQYF
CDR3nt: TGTGCCAGCAGTTGGACAGGGACGACAGATACGCAGTATTTT

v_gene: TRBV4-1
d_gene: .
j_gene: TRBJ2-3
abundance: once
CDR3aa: CASSQYRDSTDTQYF
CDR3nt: TGCGCCAGCAGCCAATACCGGGACAGCACAGATACGCAGTATTTT

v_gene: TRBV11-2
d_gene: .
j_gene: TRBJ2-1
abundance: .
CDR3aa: CASKRVGRGDNEQFF
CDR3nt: TGTGCCAGCAAGCGGGTGGGACGAGGGGACAATGAGCAGTTCTTC

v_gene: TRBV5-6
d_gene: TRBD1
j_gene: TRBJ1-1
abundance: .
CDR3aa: CASSFSGGAGNTEAFF
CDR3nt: TGTGCCAGCAGCTTCTCAGGGGGCGCGGGGAACACTGAAGCTTTCTTT

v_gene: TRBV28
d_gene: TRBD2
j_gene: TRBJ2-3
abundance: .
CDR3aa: CASSGTSGGTDTQYF
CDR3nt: TGTGCCAGCAGCGGGACTAGCGGGGGCACAGATACGCAGTATTTT

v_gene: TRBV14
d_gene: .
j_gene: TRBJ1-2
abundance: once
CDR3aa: CASSQDLGAGIDYGYTF
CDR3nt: TGTGCCAGCAGCCAAGATCTGGGGGCGGGAATTGACTATGGCTACACCTTC

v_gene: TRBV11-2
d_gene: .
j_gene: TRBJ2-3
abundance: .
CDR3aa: CASSLPSLGTTDTQYF
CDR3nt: TGTGCCAGCAGCTTACCGTCGTTGGGGACCACAGATACGCAGTATTTT

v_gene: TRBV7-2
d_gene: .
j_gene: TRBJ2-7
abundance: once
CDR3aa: CASTLYPSVSYEQYF
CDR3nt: TGTGCCAGCACCCTTTATCCTAGCGTGTCCTACGAGCAGTACTTC

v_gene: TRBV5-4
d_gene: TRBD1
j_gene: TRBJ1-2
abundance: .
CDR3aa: CASRGQVSLYGYTF
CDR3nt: TGTGCCAGCAGGGGACAGGTCTCACTCTATGGCTACACCTTC

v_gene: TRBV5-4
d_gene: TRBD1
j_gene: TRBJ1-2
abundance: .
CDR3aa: CASSLMTGGNYGYTF
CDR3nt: TGTGCCAGCAGCTTGATGACAGGGGGCAACTATGGCTACACCTTC

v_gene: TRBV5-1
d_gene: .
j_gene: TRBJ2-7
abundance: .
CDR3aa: CASSFQGNYEQYF
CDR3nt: TGCGCCAGCAGCTTTCAGGGAAACTACGAGCAGTACTTC

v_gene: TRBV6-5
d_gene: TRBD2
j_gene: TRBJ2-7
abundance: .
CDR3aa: CATGTSGIEQYF
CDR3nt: TGTGCCACCGGGACTAGCGGGATCGAGCAGTACTTC

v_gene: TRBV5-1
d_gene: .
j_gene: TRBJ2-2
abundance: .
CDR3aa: CASSLAKGPGELFF
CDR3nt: TGCGCCAGCAGCTTGGCCAAGGGCCCCGGGGAGCTGTTTTTT

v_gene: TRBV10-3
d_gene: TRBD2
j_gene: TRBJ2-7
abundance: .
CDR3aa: CAISVTGGSTTSYEQYF
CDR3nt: TGTGCCATCAGTGTAACGGGCGGGAGTACCACCTCCTACGAGCAGTACTTC

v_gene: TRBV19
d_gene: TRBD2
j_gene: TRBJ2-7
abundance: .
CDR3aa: CASSIKASGSHEQYF
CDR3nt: TGTGCCAGTAGTATCAAGGCTAGCGGGAGCCACGAGCAGTACTTC

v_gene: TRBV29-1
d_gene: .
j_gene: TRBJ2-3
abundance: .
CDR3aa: CSVDHYTGDTQYF
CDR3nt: TGCAGCGTTGATCACTACACCGGGGATACGCAGTATTTT

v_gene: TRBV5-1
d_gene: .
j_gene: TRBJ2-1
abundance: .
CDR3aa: CASSLVGVIIDEQFF
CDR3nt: TGCGCCAGCAGCTTGGTGGGGGTAATTATCGATGAGCAGTTCTTC

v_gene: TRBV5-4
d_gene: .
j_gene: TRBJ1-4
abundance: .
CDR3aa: CASSRQGATNEKLFF
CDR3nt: TGTGCCAGCAGCCGCCAGGGCGCAACTAATGAAAAACTGTTTTTT

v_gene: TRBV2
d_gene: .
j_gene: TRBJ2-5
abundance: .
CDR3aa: CASSETNFRETQYF
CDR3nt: TGTGCCAGCAGTGAAACTAATTTTCGAGAGACCCAGTACTTC

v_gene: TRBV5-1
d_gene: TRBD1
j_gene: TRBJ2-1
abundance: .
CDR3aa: CASSPRQGLYNEQFF
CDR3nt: TGCGCCAGCAGCCCCCGACAGGGGCTATACAATGAGCAGTTCTTC

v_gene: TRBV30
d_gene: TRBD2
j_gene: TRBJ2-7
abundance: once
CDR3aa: CAWSGGRGSSYEQYF
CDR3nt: TGTGCCTGGAGCGGAGGGAGGGGATCCTCCTACGAGCAGTACTTC